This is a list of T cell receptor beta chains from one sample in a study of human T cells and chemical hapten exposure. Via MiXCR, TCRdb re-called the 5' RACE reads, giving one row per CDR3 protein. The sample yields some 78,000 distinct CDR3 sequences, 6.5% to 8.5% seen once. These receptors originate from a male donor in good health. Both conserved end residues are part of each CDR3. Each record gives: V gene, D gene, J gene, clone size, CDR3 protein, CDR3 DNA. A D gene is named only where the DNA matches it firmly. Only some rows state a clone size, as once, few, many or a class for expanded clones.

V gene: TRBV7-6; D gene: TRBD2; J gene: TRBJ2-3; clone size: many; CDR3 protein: CASSLLAGNGADTQYF; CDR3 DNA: TGTGCCAGCAGCTTGCTAGCGGGAAATGGAGCAGATACGCAGTATTTT
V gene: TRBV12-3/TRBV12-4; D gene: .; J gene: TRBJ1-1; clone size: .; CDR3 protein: CASGFQGNTEAFF; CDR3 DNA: TGTGCCAGCGGGTTCCAGGGTAACACTGAAGCTTTCTTT
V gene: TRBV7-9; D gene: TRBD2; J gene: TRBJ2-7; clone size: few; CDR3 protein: CASSLNWGLAGYEQYF; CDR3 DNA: TGTGCCAGCAGCTTAAATTGGGGACTAGCGGGCTACGAGCAGTACTTC
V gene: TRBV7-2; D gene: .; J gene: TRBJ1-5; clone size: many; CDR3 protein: CASSSLDGRRLNQPQHF; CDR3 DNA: TGTGCCAGCAGCTCGCTCGACGGACGGAGGCTGAATCAGCCCCAGCATTTT
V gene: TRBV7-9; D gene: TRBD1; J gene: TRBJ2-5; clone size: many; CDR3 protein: CASSVDRGPARTQYF; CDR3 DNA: TGTGCCAGCAGCGTCGACAGGGGGCCCGCTCGGACCCAGTACTTC
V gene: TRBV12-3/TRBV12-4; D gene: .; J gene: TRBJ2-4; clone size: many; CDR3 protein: CASSTPGGLGNIQYF; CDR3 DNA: TGTGCCAGCAGTACCCCTGGGGGACTCGGAAACATTCAGTACTTC
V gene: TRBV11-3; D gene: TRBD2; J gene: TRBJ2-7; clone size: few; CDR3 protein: CASSAGTSGASYEQYF; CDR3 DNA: TGTGCCAGCAGCGCTGGGACTAGCGGGGCCTCCTACGAGCAGTACTTC
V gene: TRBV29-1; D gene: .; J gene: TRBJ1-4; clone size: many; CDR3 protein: CSVVGSATNEKLFF; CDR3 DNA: TGCAGCGTTGTTGGCAGTGCAACTAATGAAAAACTGTTTTTT
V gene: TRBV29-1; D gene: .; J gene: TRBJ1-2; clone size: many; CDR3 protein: CSVEHPGYTF; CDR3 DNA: TGCAGCGTTGAACATCCCGGCTACACCTTC
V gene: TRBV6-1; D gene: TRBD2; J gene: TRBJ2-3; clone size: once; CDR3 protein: CASRLAGGSGDTQYF; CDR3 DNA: TGTGCCAGCAGACTAGCGGGAGGCTCGGGAGATACGCAGTATTTT
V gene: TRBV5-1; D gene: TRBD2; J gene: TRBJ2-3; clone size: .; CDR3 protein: CASSSAGGLDTQYF; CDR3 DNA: TGCGCCAGCAGCTCAGCGGGAGGGTTAGATACGCAGTATTTT
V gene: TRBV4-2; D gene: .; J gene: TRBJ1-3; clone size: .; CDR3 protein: CASSQDEGSGNTIYF; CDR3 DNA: TGTGCCAGCAGCCAAGATGAAGGCTCTGGAAACACCATATATTTT
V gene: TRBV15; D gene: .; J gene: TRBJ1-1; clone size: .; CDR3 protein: CATSRDYSDPTFF; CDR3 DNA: TGTGCCACCAGCAGAGATTATTCCGATCCAACTTTCTTT
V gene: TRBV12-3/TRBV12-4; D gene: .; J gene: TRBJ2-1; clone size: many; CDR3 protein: CASSLVLQLGGREQFF; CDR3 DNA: TGTGCCAGCAGTTTAGTCCTACAGCTTGGCGGTAGGGAGCAGTTCTTC
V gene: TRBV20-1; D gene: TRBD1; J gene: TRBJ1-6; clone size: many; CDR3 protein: CSARRTGFHNSPLHF; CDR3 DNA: TGCAGTGCTAGACGGACAGGGTTTCATAATTCACCCCTCCACTTT
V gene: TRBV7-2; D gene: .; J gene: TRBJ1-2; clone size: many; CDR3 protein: CASSSSIGYGYTF; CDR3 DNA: TGTGCCAGCAGCTCATCGATTGGCTATGGCTACACCTTC
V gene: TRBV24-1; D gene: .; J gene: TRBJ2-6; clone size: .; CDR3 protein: CATTGGRTDQISGANVLTF; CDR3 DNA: TGTGCCACCACCGGCGGTCGGACAGACCAAATCTCTGGGGCCAACGTCCTGACTTTC
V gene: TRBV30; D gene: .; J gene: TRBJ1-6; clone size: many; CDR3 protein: CAWMAQRNSPLHF; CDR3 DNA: TGTGCCTGGATGGCTCAGCGGAATTCACCCCTCCACTTT
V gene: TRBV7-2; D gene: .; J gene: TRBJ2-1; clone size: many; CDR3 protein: CASSSRGGNEQFF; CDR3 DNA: TGTGCCAGCAGCTCCCGAGGGGGCAATGAGCAGTTCTTC
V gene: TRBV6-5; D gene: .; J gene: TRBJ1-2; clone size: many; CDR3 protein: CASSPVTVDYGYTF; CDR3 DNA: TGTGCCAGCAGTCCGGTCACTGTGGACTATGGCTACACCTTC
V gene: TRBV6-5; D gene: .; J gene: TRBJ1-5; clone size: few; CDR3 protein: CASSPARAGVSQPQHF; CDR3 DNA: TGTGCCAGCAGTCCCGCCCGGGCAGGGGTTTCCCAGCCCCAGCATTTT
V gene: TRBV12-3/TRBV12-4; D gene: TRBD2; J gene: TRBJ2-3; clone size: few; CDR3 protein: CASSLVAGDSTDTQYF; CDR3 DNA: TGTGCCAGCAGTCTCGTAGCGGGGGACAGCACAGATACGCAGTATTTT
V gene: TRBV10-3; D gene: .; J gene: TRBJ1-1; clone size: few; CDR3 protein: CAISESPAGGTEAFF; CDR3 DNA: TGTGCCATCAGTGAGTCACCAGCCGGGGGCACTGAAGCTTTCTTT
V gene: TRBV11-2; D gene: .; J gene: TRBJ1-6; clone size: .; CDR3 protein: CASSRPGRINSPLHF; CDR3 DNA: TGTGCCAGCAGCCGCCCGGGACGGATAAATTCACCCCTCCACTTT
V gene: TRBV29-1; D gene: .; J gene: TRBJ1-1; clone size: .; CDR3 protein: CSVEEGMNTEAFF; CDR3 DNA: TGCAGCGTTGAAGAGGGGATGAACACTGAAGCTTTCTTT
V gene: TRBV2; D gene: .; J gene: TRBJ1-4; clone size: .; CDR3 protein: CASYSQGAGTAAEKLFF; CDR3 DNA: TGTGCCAGCTATTCCCAAGGGGCCGGGACGGCGGCTGAAAAACTGTTTTTT
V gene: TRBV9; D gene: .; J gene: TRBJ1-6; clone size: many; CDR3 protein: CASSLRTGGDNSPLHF; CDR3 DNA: TGTGCCAGCAGCTTACGAACGGGGGGGGATAATTCACCCCTCCACTTT
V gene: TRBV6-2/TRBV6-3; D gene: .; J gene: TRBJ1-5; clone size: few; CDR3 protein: CASTPTGGSNQPQHF; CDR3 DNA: TGTGCCAGCACCCCGACAGGCGGTAGCAATCAGCCCCAGCATTTT
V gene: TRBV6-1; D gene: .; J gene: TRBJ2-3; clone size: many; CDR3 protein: CASSPGSTDTQYF; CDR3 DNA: TGTGCCAGCAGCCCTGGGAGCACAGATACGCAGTATTTT
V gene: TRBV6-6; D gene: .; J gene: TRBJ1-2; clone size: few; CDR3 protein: CAILLGFGYTF; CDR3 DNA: TGTGCCATACTACTAGGCTTTGGCTACACCTTC
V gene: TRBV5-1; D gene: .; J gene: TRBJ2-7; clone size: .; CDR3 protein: CASSLSVTGTYEQYF; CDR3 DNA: TGCGCCAGCAGCTTGAGTGTCACAGGGACCTACGAGCAGTACTTC
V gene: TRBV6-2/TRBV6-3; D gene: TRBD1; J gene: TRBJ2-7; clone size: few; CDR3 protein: CASSDGQVSYEQYF; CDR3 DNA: TGTGCCAGCAGCGACGGACAGGTCTCCTACGAGCAGTACTTC
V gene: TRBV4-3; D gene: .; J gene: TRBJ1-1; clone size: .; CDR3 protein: CASSQAGKGQGDTEAFF; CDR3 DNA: TGCGCCAGCAGCCAAGCCGGTAAGGGGCAGGGTGACACTGAAGCTTTCTTT
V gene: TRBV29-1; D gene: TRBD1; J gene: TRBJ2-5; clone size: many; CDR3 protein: CSHSTGGQETQYF; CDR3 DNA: TGCAGCCATTCGACAGGGGGCCAAGAGACCCAGTACTTC
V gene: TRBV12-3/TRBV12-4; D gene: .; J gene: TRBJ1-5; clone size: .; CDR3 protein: CASSPVGASNQPQHF; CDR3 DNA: TGTGCCAGCAGCCCTGTCGGGGCTAGCAATCAGCCCCAGCATTTT
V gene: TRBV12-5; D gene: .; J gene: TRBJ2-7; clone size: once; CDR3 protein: CASVEDISYEQYF; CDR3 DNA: TGTGCTAGTGTTGAAGACATCTCCTACGAGCAGTACTTC
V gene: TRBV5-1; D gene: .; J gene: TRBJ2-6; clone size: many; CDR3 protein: CASSLSGSSGANVLTF; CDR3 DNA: TGCGCCAGCAGCTTAAGTGGGAGCTCTGGGGCCAACGTCCTGACTTTC
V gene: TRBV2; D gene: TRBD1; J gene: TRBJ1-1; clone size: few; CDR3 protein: CASIPQGARGTEAFF; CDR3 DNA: TGTGCCAGCATCCCACAGGGGGCGCGAGGTACTGAAGCTTTCTTT
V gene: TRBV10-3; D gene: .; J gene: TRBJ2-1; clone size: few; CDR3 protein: CAISEYGGGPLDEQFF; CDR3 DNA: TGTGCCATCAGTGAGTATGGGGGGGGCCCTTTGGATGAGCAGTTCTTC
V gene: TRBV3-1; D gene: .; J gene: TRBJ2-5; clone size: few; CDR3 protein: CASSPGPRGAWTQYF; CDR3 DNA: TGTGCCAGCAGCCCGGGGCCCAGGGGGGCGTGGACCCAGTACTTC
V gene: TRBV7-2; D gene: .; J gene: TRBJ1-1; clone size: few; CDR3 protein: CASSFGLTEAFF; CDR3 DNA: TGTGCCAGCAGCTTCGGGCTCACTGAAGCTTTCTTT
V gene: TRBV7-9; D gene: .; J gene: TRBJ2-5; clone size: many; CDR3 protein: CASSFTGSSETQYF; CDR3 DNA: TGTGCCAGCAGCTTTACGGGGAGCTCGGAGACCCAGTACTTC
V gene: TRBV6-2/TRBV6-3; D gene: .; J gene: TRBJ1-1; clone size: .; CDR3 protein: CASRSGTLEAFF; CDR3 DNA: TGTGCCAGCAGATCCGGGACCCTTGAAGCTTTCTTT
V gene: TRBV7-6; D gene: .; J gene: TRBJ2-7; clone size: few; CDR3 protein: CASSSPLTETSYEQYF; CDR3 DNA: TGTGCCAGCAGCTCCCCGTTGACCGAGACTTCCTACGAGCAGTACTTC
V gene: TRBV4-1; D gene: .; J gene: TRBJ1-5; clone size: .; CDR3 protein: CASSQVSDSNQPQHF; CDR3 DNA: TGCGCCAGCAGCCAAGTCTCGGACAGCAATCAGCCCCAGCATTTT
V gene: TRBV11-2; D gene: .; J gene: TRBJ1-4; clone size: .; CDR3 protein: CASSFSTNEKLFF; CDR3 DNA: TGTGCCAGCAGCTTTTCCACTAATGAAAAACTGTTTTTT